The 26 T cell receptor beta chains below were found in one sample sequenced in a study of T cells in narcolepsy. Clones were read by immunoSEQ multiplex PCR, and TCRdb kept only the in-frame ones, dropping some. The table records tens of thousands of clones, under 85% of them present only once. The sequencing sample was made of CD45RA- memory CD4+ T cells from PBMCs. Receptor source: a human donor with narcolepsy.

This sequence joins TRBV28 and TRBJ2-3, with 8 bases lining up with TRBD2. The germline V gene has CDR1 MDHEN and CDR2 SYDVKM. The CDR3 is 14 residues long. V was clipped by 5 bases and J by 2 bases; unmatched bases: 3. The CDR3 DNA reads TGTGCCAGCAGTCTTGGACTAGCCACAGATACGCAGTATTTT. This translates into CASSLGLATDTQYF.

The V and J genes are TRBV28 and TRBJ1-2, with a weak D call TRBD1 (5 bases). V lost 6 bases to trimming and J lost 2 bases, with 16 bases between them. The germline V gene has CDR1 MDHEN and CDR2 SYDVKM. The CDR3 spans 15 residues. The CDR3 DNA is TGTGCCAGCAGCATAGGGGACGCAGGGAACTATGGCTACACCTTC. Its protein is CASSIGDAGNYGYTF.

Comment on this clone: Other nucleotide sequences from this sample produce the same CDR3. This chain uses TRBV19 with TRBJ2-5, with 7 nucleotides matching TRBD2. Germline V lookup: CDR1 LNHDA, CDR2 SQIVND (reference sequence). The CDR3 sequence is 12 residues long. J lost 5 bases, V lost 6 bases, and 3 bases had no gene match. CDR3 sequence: CASRQAGETQYF. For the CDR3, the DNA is TGTGCCAGTAGACAAGCGGGGGAGACCCAGTACTTC.

This chain's CDR3 is CASRGAGANVLTF. Here the CDR3 DNA reads TGTGCCAGCAGGGGGGCGGGGGCCAACGTCCTGACTTTC. The chain has TRBV27 and TRBJ2-6; TRBD1 might be the D (6 bases). Germline CDR1 is MNHEY and CDR2 is SMNVEV (reference sequence). This CDR3 comprises 13 residues. V lost 6 bases and J lost 4, with 7 bases in between.

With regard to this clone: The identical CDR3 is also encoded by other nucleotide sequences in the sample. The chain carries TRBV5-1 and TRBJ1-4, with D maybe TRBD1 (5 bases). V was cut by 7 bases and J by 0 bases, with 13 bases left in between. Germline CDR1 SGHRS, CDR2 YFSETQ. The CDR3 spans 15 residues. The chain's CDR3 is CASSWGLATNEKLFF. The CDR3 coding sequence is TGCGCCAGCTCCTGGGGCCTCGCAACTAATGAAAAACTGTTTTTT. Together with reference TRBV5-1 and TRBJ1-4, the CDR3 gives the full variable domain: KAGVTQTPRYLIKTRGQQVTLSCSPISGHRSVSWYQQTPGQGLQFLFEYFSETQRNKGNFPGRFSGRQFSNSRSEMNVSTLELGDSALYLCASSWGLATNEKLFFGSGTQLSVL.

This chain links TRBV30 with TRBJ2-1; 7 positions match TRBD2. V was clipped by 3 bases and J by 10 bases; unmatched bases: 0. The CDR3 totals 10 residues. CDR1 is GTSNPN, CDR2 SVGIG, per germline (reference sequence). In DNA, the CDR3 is TGTGCCTGGAGCGGGAGGGAGCAGTTCTTC. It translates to CAWSGREQFF.

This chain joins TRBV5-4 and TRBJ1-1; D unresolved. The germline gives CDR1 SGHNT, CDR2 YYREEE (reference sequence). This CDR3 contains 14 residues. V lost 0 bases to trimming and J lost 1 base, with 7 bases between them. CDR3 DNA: TGTGCCAGCAGCTTGGGCACTACGAACACTGAAGCTTTCTTT. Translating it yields CASSLGTTNTEAFF.

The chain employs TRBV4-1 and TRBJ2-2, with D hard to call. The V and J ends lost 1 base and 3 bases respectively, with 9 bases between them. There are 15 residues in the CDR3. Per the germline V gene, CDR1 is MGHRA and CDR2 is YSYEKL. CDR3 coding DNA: TGCGCCAGCAGCCAAGGGAACGGTTACACCGGGGAGCTGTTTTTT. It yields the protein CASSQGNGYTGELFF.

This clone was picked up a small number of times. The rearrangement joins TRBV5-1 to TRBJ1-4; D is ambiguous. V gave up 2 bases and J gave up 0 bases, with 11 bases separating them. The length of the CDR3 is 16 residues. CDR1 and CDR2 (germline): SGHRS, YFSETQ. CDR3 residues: CASSFGVGTTNEKLFF. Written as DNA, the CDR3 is TGCGCCAGCAGCTTTGGGGTCGGGACAACTAATGAAAAACTGTTTTTT.

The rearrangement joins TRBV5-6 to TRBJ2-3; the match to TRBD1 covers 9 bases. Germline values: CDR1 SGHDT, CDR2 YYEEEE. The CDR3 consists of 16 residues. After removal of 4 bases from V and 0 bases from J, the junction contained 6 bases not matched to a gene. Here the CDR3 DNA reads TGTGCCAGCAGCGCACCCGGGACAGGGAGCACAGATACGCAGTATTTT. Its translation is CASSAPGTGSTDTQYF.

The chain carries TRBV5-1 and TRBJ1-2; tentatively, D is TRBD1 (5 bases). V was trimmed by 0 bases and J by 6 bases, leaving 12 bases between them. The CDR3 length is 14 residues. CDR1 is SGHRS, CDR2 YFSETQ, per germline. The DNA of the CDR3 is TGCGCCAGCAGCTTGGAGGGACTGACAAATGGCTACACCTTC. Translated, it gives CASSLEGLTNGYTF. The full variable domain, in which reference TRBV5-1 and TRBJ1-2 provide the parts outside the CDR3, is KAGVTQTPRYLIKTRGQQVTLSCSPISGHRSVSWYQQTPGQGLQFLFEYFSETQRNKGNFPGRFSGRQFSNSRSEMNVSTLELGDSALYLCASSLEGLTNGYTFGSGTRLTVV.

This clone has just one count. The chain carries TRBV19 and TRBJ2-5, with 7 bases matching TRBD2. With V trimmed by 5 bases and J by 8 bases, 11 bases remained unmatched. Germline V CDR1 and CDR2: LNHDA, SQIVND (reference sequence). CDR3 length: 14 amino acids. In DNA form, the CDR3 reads TGTGCCAGTAGTGAGGGCGGGGGACCCCGAACCCAGTACTTC. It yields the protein CASSEGGGPRTQYF. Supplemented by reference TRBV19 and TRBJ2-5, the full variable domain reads DGGITQSPKYLFRKEGQNVTLSCEQNLNHDAMYWYRQDPGQGLRLIYYSQIVNDFQKGDIAEGYSVSREKKESFPLTVTSAQKNPTAFYLCASSEGGGPRTQYFGPGTRLLVL.

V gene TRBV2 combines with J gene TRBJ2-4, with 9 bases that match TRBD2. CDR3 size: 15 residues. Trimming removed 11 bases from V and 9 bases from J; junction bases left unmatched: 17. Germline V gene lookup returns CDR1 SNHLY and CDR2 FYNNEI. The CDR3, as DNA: TGTGCCGGAACAAGCGGGGGGACCTCCGCCGGCATTCAGTACTTC. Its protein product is CAGTSGGTSAGIQYF.

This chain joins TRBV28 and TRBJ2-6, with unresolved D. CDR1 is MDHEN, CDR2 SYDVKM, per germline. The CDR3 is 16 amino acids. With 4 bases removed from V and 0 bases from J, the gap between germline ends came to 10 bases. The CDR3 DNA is TGTGCCAGCAGTTCCTTAACTTACTCTGGGGCCAACGTCCTGACTTTC. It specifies CASSSLTYSGANVLTF.

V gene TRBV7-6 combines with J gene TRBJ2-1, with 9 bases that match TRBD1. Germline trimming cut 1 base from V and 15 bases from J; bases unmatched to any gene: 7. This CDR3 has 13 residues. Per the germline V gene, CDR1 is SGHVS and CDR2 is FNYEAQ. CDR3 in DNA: TGTGCCAGCAGCTTAGGGGACGGGACAGGGAGGTTCTTC. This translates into CASSLGDGTGRFF.

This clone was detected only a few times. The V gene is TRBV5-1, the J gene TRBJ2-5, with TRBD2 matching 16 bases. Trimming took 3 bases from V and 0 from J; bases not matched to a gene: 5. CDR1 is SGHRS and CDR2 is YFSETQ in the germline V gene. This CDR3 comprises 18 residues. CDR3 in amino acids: CASSSGLAGGTYQETQYF. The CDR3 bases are TGCGCCAGCAGCTCGGGACTAGCGGGGGGGACGTACCAAGAGACCCAGTACTTC.

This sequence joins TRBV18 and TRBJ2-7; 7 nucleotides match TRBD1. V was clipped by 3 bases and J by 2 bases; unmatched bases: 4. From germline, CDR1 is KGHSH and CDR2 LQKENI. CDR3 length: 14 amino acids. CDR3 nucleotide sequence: TGTGCCAGCTCACCTCGACAGGGAACCTACGAGCAGTACGTC. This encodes CASSPRQGTYEQYV.

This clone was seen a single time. The CDR3 reads CASSPSFTTKTGYEQYF. The CDR3 DNA reads TGTGCCAGCTCACCGAGTTTTACGACGAAAACCGGCTACGAGCAGTACTTC. J is TRBJ2-7 and V is TRBV18; no definite D call. Trimming took off 3 bases at V and 3 bases at J, with 21 bases between the two ends. Germline CDR1 and CDR2: KGHSH and LQKENI. The length of the CDR3 is 17 residues.

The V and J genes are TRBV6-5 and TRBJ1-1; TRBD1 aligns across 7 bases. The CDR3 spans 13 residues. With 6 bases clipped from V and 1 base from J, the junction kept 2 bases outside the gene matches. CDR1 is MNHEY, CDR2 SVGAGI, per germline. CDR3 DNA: TGTGCCAGCAGATGGACAGGGAACACTGAAGCTTTCTTT. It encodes CASRWTGNTEAFF.

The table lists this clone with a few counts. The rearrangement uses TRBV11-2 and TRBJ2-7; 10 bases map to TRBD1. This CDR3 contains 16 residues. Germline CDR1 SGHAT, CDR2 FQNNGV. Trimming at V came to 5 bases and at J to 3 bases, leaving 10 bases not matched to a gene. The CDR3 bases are TGTGCCAGCAGCCCCCTCATCGGGACAGGGGTCTACGAGCAGTACGTC. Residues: CASSPLIGTGVYEQYV.

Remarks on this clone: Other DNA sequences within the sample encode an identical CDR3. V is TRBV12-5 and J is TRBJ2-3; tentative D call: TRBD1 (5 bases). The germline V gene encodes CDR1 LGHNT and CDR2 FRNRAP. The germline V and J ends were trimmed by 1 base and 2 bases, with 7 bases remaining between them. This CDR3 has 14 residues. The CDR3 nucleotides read TGTGCTAGTGGTTTGGACAGGAACACAGATACGCAGTATTTT. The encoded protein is CASGLDRNTDTQYF. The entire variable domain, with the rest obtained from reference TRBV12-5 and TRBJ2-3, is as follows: DARVTQTPRHKVTEMGQEVTMRCQPILGHNTVFWYRQTMMQGLELLAYFRNRAPLDDSGMPKDRFSAEMPDATLATLKIQPSEPRDSAVYFCASGLDRNTDTQYFGPGTRLTVL.

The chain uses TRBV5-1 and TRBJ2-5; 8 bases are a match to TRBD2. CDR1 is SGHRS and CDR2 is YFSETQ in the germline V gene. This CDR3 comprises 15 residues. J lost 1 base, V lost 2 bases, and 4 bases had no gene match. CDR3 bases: TGCGCCAGCAGCTTAATCGGGGGGGCCCAAGAGACCCAGTACTTC. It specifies CASSLIGGAQETQYF.

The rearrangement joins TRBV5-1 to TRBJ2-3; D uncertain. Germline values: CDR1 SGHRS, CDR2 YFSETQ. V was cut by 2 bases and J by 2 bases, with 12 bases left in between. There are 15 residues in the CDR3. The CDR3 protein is CASSLTLPTTDTQYF. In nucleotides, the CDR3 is TGCGCCAGCAGCTTAACCTTACCCACCACAGATACGCAGTATTTT. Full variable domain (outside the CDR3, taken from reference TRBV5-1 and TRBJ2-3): KAGVTQTPRYLIKTRGQQVTLSCSPISGHRSVSWYQQTPGQGLQFLFEYFSETQRNKGNFPGRFSGRQFSNSRSEMNVSTLELGDSALYLCASSLTLPTTDTQYFGPGTRLTVL.

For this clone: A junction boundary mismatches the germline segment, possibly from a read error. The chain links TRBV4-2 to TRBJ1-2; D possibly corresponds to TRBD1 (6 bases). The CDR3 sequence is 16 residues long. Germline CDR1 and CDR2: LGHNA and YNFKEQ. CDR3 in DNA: TGTGCCAGCAGCCAAGATCACGACGGGGGGGGCTATGGCTGCACCTTC. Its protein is CASSQDHDGGGYGCTF.

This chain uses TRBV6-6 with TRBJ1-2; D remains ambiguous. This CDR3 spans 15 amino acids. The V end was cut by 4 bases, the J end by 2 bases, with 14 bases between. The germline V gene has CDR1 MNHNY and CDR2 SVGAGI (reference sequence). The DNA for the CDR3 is TGTGCCAGCAGTTCGCCGGTCGGAGAGAACTATGGCTACACCTTC. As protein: CASSSPVGENYGYTF.

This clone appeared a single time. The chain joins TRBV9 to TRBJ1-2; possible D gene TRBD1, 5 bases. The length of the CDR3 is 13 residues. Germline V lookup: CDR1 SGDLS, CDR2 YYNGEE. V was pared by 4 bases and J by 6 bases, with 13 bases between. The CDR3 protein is CASSIGGADGYTF. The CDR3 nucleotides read TGTGCCAGCAGCATAGGAGGGGCGGATGGCTACACCTTC.